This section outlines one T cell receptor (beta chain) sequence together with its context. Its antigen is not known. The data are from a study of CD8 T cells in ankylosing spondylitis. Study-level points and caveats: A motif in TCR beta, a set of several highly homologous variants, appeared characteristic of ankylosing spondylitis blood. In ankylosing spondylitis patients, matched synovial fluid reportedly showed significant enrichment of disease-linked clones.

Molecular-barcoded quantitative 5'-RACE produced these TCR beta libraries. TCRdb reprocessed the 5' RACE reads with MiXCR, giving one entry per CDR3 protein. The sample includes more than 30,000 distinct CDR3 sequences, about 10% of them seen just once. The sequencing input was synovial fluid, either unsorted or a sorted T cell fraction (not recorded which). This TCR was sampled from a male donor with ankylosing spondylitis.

CDR3 sequence reads: CASSLGQGNGELFF. The CDR3 DNA reads TGTGCCAGCAGCTTGGGACAGGGTAACGGGGAGCTGTTTTTT. The chain carries TRBV5-4 and TRBJ2-2, with TRBD1 matching 7 bases. Germline CDR1 is SGHNT and CDR2 is YYREEE (reference sequence). The CDR3 length is 14 residues. Losses at the gene ends were 0 bases for V and 7 bases for J; bases not matched to a gene: 3.